This note documents a single TCR beta chain sequence. Its antigen is unknown. Germline-derived CDR1 and CDR2 are KGHSH and LQKENI. The CDR3 loop spans 13 amino acids. Trimming left V 4 bases short and J 8 bases short, with 13 bases between. PCR amplification relied on 60 Vbeta primers (plus 13 Jbeta primers). Repertoires were generated with immunoSEQ multiplex PCR, while TCRdb's copy carries only in-frame clones and drops some. The table lists over 70,000 clones, under 85% of them singletons, with around 1.5% in the top ten. The data are from a study of cytomegalovirus exposure and HLA in healthy donors. Study-level results: Prior analysis indicated that the majority of TCR beta V segments exhibited productivity approximately 90% or approximately 30% of the time. Some V segments, including TRBV6-2 and TRBV6-3, were excluded as indistinguishable.

The rearrangement uses TRBV18 and TRBJ2-3; tentatively, D is TRBD1 (5 bases). The sample taken for sequencing was PBMCs. The sequence was collected from a male donor in good health and CMV-seronegative. DNA for the CDR3: TGTGCCAGCTCACAGGGGTTAGGGCCTACGCAGTATTTT. Translation gives CASSQGLGPTQYF. Full variable domain (rest looked up from reference TRBV18 and TRBJ2-3): NAGVMQNPRHLVRRRGQEARLRCSPMKGHSHVYWYRQLPEEGLKFMVYLQKENIIDESGMPKERFSAEFPKEGPSILRIQQVVRGDSAAYFCASSQGLGPTQYFGPGTRLTVL.